The clone carrying this T cell receptor (beta chain) was seen a handful of times. The target antigen is unknown. The investigators amplified TCR beta CDR3 regions from RNA transcripts. The primer set for the first-round RT-PCR of the TCR CDR3 was HTBI. Using its own MiXCR run on the multiplex PCR reads, TCRdb lists one record per CDR3 protein. The sample holds a few hundred thousand distinct CDR3 sequences; 15% to 17% are singletons and the top ten take about 14%. The sample belongs to a study of T cells in Graves' hyperthyroidism and ophthalmopathy. Study findings and constraints: Expanded thyroid clonotypes (above 0.001) were mostly also found in blood.

Per the germline V gene, CDR1 is LNHDA and CDR2 is SQIVND (reference sequence). The CDR3 is 14 amino acids. The V end was cut by 5 bases, the J end by 3 bases, with 11 bases between. What was sequenced was blood. This chain connects TRBV19 to TRBJ1-3; maybe TRBD1 (6 bases). The TCR comes from a woman between 18 and 29 years old with Graves' hyperthyroidism. CDR3 sequence (DNA): TGTGCCAGTAGTTCCGGACAGCTTGGAAACACCATATATTTT. Amino acid sequence: CASSSGQLGNTIYF.